This entry features one T cell receptor beta chain sequence. In the original analysis: Amplification with reference gene primers provided the estimates of nucleated cell counts. TCRdb keeps only in-frame clones here, not all; method: immunoSEQ multiplex PCR. That table furnishes V, J and clone size, whereas the DNA furnished D and trimming. The data contain about 40,000 clones, around 80% of them singletons. The record originates from a study of blood T cell repertoires in COVID-19. Germline V gene lookup returns CDR1 LGHNT and CDR2 FRNRAP. This CDR3 comprises 15 residues. V was shortened by 5 bases and J by 3 bases, with 13 bases between the two germline ends.

The source of this sequence is a man older than 75 with active or convalescent COVID-19. Sample: peripheral blood. The rearrangement uses TRBV12-5 and TRBJ1-4; tentative D call: TRBD1 (5 bases). The CDR3: CASGLGEVPNEKLFF. The CDR3 DNA reads TGTGCTAGTGGTCTAGGGGAAGTGCCTAATGAAAAACTGTTTTTT.